Below are 5 T cell receptor beta chains sequenced from a single sample in a study of cytomegalovirus exposure and HLA in healthy donors. PCR employed 60 Vbeta and 13 Jbeta primers. Assay: immunoSEQ multiplex PCR; the TCRdb copy retains only in-frame clones and omits some. Among roughly 98,000 clones, around 72% were seen once, and the ten largest hold approximately 10%. The sample comprised PBMCs. The receptors originated from a man aged 18 to 29 in good health and CMV-seropositive.

V usage is TRBV9 and J usage is TRBJ2-5; tentatively, D is TRBD1 (5 bases). V lost 4 bases and J 5 bases, leaving 15 bases between the germline ends. Germline loops: CDR1 SGDLS, CDR2 YYNGEE. This CDR3 comprises 14 residues. For the CDR3, the DNA is TGTGCCAGCAGCTCTCGCTTAGGGGCGGAGACCCAGTACTTC. Amino acids: CASSSRLGAETQYF.

This clone was seen more than once but under ten times. The chain carries TRBV5-1 and TRBJ1-4; possible D gene TRBD1, 6 bases. The CDR3 length is 15 residues. V was trimmed by 0 bases and J by 8 bases, leaving 14 bases between them. Germline-derived CDR1 and CDR2 are SGHRS and YFSETQ. CDR3 residues: CASSLGTVGGEKLFF. The DNA of the CDR3 is TGCGCCAGCAGCTTGGGGACAGTGGGAGGGGAAAAACTGTTTTTT.

The V gene is TRBV6-4, the J gene TRBJ1-2; TRBD1 matches at 7 bases. The CDR3 has 15 residues. The junction had 7 bases not matched to a gene; V was cut back by 2 bases and J by 4 bases. Germline CDR1 MRHNA, CDR2 SNTAGT. CDR3 amino acids: CASSDGDSLPYGYTF. CDR3 bases: TGTGCCAGCAGTGACGGGGACAGTCTACCCTATGGCTACACCTTC.

The chain links TRBV19 to TRBJ2-5, with TRBD1 as a possible D gene (6 bases). CDR3 length: 13 amino acids. CDR1 is LNHDA, CDR2 SQIVND, per germline (reference sequence). With 4 bases removed from V and 4 bases from J, the gap between germline ends came to 10 bases. CDR3 DNA sequence: TGTGCCAGTAGTAAAGGACAGTCAGAGACCCAGTACTTC. Amino acid sequence: CASSKGQSETQYF.

V is TRBV19 and J is TRBJ1-2; unclear D gene. CDR3 length: 14 amino acids. Germline CDR1 and CDR2: LNHDA and SQIVND (reference sequence). Deletions cut 4 bases from V and 5 bases from J, with 14 bases between. CDR3 sequence: CASSTQAAVYGYTF. The CDR3 DNA follows: TGTGCCAGTAGTACCCAAGCGGCAGTTTATGGCTACACCTTC.